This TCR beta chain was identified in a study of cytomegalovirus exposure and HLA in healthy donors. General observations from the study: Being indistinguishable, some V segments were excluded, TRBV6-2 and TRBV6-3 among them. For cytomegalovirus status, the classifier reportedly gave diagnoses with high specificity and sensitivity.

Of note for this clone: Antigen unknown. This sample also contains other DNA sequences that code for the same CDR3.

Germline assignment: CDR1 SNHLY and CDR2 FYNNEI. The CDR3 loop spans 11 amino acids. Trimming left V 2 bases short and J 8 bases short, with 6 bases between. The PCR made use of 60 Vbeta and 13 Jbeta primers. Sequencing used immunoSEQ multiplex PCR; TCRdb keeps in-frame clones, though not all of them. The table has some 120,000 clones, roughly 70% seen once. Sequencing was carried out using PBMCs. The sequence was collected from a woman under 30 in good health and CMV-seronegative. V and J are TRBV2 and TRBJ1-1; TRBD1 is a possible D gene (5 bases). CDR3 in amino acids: CASSEQGEAFF. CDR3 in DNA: TGTGCCAGCAGTGAACAGGGCGAAGCTTTCTTT.